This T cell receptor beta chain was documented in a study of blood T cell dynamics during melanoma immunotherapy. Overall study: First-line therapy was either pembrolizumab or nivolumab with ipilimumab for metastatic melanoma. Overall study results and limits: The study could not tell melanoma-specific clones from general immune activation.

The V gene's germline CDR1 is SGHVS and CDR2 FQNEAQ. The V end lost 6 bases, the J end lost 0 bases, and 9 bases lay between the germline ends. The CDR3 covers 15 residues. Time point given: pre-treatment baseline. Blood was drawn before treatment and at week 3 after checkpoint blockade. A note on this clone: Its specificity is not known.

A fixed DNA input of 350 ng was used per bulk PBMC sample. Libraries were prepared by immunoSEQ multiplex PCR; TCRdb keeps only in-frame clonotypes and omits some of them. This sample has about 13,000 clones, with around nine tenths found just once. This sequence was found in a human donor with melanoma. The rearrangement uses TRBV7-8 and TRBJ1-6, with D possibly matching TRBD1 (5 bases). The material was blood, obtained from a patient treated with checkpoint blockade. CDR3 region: CASRGESSYNSPLHF. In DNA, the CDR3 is TGTGCCAGCAGAGGGGAAAGCTCCTATAATTCACCCCTCCACTTT. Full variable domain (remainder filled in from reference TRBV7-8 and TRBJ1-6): GAGVSQSPRYKVAKRGQDVALRCDPISGHVSLFWYQQALGQGPEFLTYFQNEAQLDKSGLPSDRFFAERPEGSVSTLKIQRTQQEDSAVYLCASRGESSYNSPLHFGNGTRLTVT.